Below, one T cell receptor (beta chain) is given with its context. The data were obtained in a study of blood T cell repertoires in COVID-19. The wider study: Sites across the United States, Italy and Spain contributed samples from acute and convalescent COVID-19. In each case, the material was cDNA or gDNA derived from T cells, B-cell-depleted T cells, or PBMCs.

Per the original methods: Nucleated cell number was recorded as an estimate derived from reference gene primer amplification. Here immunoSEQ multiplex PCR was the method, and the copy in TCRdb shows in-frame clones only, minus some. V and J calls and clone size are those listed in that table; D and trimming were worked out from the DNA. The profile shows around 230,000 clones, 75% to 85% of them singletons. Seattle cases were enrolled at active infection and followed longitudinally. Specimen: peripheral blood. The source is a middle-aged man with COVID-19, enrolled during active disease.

CDR3 in amino acids: CASRTGTGGSSPLHF. In DNA form, the CDR3 reads TGTGCCAGCAGGACCGGGACAGGGGGCAGTTCACCCCTCCACTTT. The rearrangement links TRBV27 to TRBJ1-6; 12 bases line up with TRBD1. The ends lost 6 bases at V and 9 bases at J; junction bases unmatched: 6. The CDR3 length is 15 residues. Germline V gene lookup returns CDR1 MNHEY and CDR2 SMNVEV (reference sequence).